The T cell receptor (beta chain) described here comes from a study of control samples from healthy donors and cancer patients. Assay: immunoSEQ multiplex PCR; the TCRdb copy retains only in-frame clones and omits some. This table has about 89,000 clones, 85% appearing once. CDR3 length equals 14 residues. Germline CDR1 reads GTSNPN; CDR2 reads SVGIG (reference sequence). Trimming stripped 5 bases from V and 6 bases from J, with 19 bases between. The chain uses TRBV30 and TRBJ1-2; D might be TRBD1 (6 bases). The sequencing input was blood. This receptor was taken from a woman aged 40 to 50 in good health. The CDR3 DNA reads TGTGCCTGGCATCGCAGGGGCGGGACGAATGGCTACACCTTC. Protein: CAWHRRGGTNGYTF. Based on the CDR3 plus reference TRBV30 and TRBJ1-2, the full variable domain is SQTIHQWPATLVQPVGSPLSLECTVEGTSNPNLYWYRQAAGRGLQLLFYSVGIGQISSEVPQNLSASRPQDRQFILSSKKLLLSDSGFYLCAWHRRGGTNGYTFGSGTRLTVV.